This TCR beta chain appears in the sequencing data of a study of blood T cell repertoires in COVID-19. Study at large: Acute-phase and convalescent COVID-19 samples originated in the United States, Italy and Spain.

Germline CDR1 and CDR2: SEHNR and FQNEAQ (reference sequence). The CDR3 covers 13 residues. Remarks on this clone: Germline is not matched at one junction end, which may reflect a read error.

Profiling relied on immunoSEQ multiplex PCR, and the TCRdb table lists in-frame clones only, not all of them. The sample includes some 160,000 clones, 88% of them seen just once. Sample: PBMCs or T cells enriched from blood (not recorded which). The receptor comes from a woman aged 45 to 65 who had recovered from COVID-19. This sequence joins TRBV7-9 and TRBJ2-7; D gene ambiguous. The CDR3 is CASTPFSSHEQYF. DNA for the CDR3: TGTGCCAGCACCCCGTTTAGCTCCCACGAGCAGTACTTC.